This entry features one T cell receptor beta chain sequence. Its antigen is still unknown. The data stem from a study of OX40 agonist ivuxolimab in advanced cancers. Only in-frame clones appear in the TCRdb table, and some are missing; sequencing was by immunoSEQ multiplex PCR. The data contain roughly 55,000 clones, about 86% of them singletons. The study's findings and limits: There was clonal expansion of CD4+ and CD8+ blood T cells by week 6 at 0.1 to 3.0 mg/kg.

Looked up from germline, CDR1 is SGHNT and CDR2 is YENEEA. The CDR3 consists of 17 residues. V gave up 1 base and J gave up 1 base; unmatched junction bases: 7. The sequence was collected from an adult with an advanced solid tumor such as melanoma, head and neck, liver or kidney cancer. The rearrangement joins TRBV11-3 to TRBJ2-5, with 9 nucleotides matching TRBD2. Specimen: CD4+ or CD8+ T cells sorted from blood, collected in a trial of the OX40 agonist ivuxolimab. The CDR3 bases are TGTGCCAGCAGCTTAGGGAGACTAGCGGCACCCCAAGAGACCCAGTACTTC. Its protein is CASSLGRLAAPQETQYF. Full variable domain (missing parts from reference TRBV11-3 and TRBJ2-5): EAGVVQSPRYKIIEKKQPVAFWCNPISGHNTLYWYLQNLGQGPELLIRYENEEAVDDSQLPKDRFSAERLKGVDSTLKIQPAELGDSAVYLCASSLGRLAAPQETQYFGPGTRLLVL.